The 13 T cell receptor beta chains below come from one sample, sequenced in a study of high-grade serous ovarian cancer treatment subgroups. Sequenced by immunoSEQ multiplex PCR; TCRdb stores in-frame clones only, minus some. The data hold a few thousand clones, with 70% to 80% observed a single time. Tumor samples were taken before definitive surgery or chemotherapy. The source material was tumor tissue. The receptors originated from a human donor with high-grade serous ovarian cancer.

Only one count was recorded for this clone. The chain employs TRBV29-1 and TRBJ1-1; D may be TRBD1 (6 bases). Germline loops: CDR1 SQVTM, CDR2 ANQGSEA. Trimming removed 0 bases at V and 6 bases at J, with 17 bases between. CDR3 length equals 15 residues. CDR3 DNA: TGCAGCGTTGAAGATCGAGGACGGGGGGCTGCTGAAGCTTTCTTT. It codes for CSVEDRGRGAAEAFF.

The chain carries TRBV18 and TRBJ2-7; D ambiguous. Trimming took 3 bases from V and 7 from J, leaving 10 bases between them. Germline CDR1 and CDR2: KGHSH and LQKENI. The CDR3 consists of 12 residues. CDR3 sequence reads: CASSPGMGEQYF. CDR3 nucleotides: TGTGCCAGCTCACCCGGAATGGGGGAGCAGTACTTC.

V usage is TRBV7-2 and J usage is TRBJ2-6; TRBD2 matches 7 bases. V lost 0 bases, J lost 0 bases, and 2 bases stayed unmatched. The germline gives CDR1 SGHTA, CDR2 FQGNSA. The CDR3 extends over 17 amino acids. The CDR3, as DNA: TGTGCCAGCAGCTTAGCGGGGGGGAGCTCTGGGGCCAACGTCCTGACTTTC. Its protein is CASSLAGGSSGANVLTF.

This clone has a single count. CDR3 DNA sequence: TGCGCCAGCAGCCAAGATCTGGCGGGAGGGGGGCGCTACGAGCAGTACTTC. It translates to CASSQDLAGGGRYEQYF. V and J are TRBV4-1 and TRBJ2-7; 9 bases match TRBD2. This CDR3 region has 17 residues. Germline V CDR1 and CDR2: MGHRA, YSYEKL. Unmatched junction bases numbered 9, after V lost 0 bases and J lost 3 bases.

Within the sample, this clone is medium-sized. The chain is built from TRBV27 and TRBJ2-7; tentatively, D is TRBD1 (5 bases). The germline CDR1 and CDR2 sequences are MNHEY and SMNVEV (reference sequence). V lost 5 bases to trimming and J lost 1 base, with 9 bases between them. This CDR3 spans 13 amino acids. CDR3 residues: CASSTRTSYEQYF. CDR3 DNA: TGTGCCAGCAGTACCAGGACATCCTACGAGCAGTACTTC.

The chain is built from TRBV7-8 and TRBJ1-2; possibly TRBD1 for D (5 bases). CDR3 length equals 13 residues. The V end was cut by 3 bases, the J end by 7 bases, with 12 bases between. Germline assignment: CDR1 SGHVS and CDR2 FQNEAQ. The CDR3 coding sequence is TGTGCCAGCAGCTTGACGCAGGGTGGTGGCTACACCTTC. Translating it yields CASSLTQGGGYTF.

This clone has only a few counts. The rearrangement joins TRBV7-3 to TRBJ1-1, with D unclear. This CDR3 has 13 amino acids. From germline, CDR1 is SGHTA and CDR2 FQGTGA. The ends were cut back, 2 bases at V and 1 base at J, with 5 bases in the middle. CDR3 in amino acids: CASSLQRNTEAFF. The DNA of the CDR3 is TGTGCCAGCAGCTTACAGAGGAACACTGAAGCTTTCTTT. The entire variable domain, with the rest obtained from reference TRBV7-3 and TRBJ1-1, is as follows: GAGVSQTPSNKVTEKGKYVELRCDPISGHTALYWYRQSLGQGPEFLIYFQGTGAADDSGLPNDRFFAVRPEGSVSTLKIQRTERGDSAVYLCASSLQRNTEAFFGQGTRLTVV.

The table lists this clone with a few counts. This chain connects TRBV10-1 to TRBJ1-2, with D hard to call. The CDR3 has 10 residues. Trimming shortened V by 5 bases and J by 8 bases, and 6 bases separated the two germline ends. Germline CDR1 WNHNN, CDR2 SYGVQD (reference sequence). CDR3 loop: CASSSDGYTF. The CDR3 DNA follows: TGCGCCAGCAGTTCGGACGGCTACACCTTC.

The V and J genes are TRBV5-6 and TRBJ1-2; perhaps TRBD1 as D (6 bases). The CDR3 runs 12 residues. CDR1 SGHDT and CDR2 YYEEEE come from the germline V gene. V dropped 5 bases and J dropped 5 bases, with 10 bases sitting between them. CDR3 region: CASSGGRYGYTF. CDR3 nucleotide sequence: TGTGCCAGCAGTGGGGGCCGGTATGGCTACACCTTC.

The V gene is TRBV4-1, the J gene TRBJ2-5; tentative D call: TRBD2 (6 bases). The end of the DNA fits TRBJ2-7 better, so the J call may be wrong. CDR1 is MGHRA and CDR2 is YSYEKL in the germline V gene. This CDR3 spans 15 amino acids. This CDR3 reads CASSQVPGRIYEQYF. The CDR3 DNA reads as TGCGCCAGCAGCCAAGTCCCCGGGAGAATATACGAGCAGTACTTC.

CDR3 sequence: CSVALGTVYNEQFF. CDR3 coding DNA: TGCAGCGTTGCATTGGGGACAGTGTACAATGAGCAGTTCTTC. The genes are TRBV29-1 and TRBJ2-1; 7 bases agree with TRBD1. This CDR3 contains 14 residues. After removal of 4 bases from V and 4 bases from J, the junction contained 7 bases not matched to a gene. Germline V CDR1 and CDR2: SQVTM, ANQGSEA.

This sequence joins TRBV19 and TRBJ2-1; the match to TRBD2 covers 10 bases. V lost 10 bases and J lost 10; bases outside the gene matches: 4. Germline CDR1 and CDR2: LNHDA and SQIVND (reference sequence). The CDR3 contains 11 residues. The chain's CDR3 is CATHSGREQFF. CDR3 sequence (DNA): TGTGCCACCCATAGCGGGAGGGAGCAGTTCTTC.

This chain joins TRBV6-6 and TRBJ2-1; D remains ambiguous. Looked up from germline, CDR1 is MNHNY and CDR2 is SVGAGI (reference sequence). The CDR3 sequence is 15 residues long. V dropped 2 bases and J dropped 0 bases, with 8 bases sitting between them. CDR3 amino acids: CASSYEQSSYNEQFF. DNA for the CDR3: TGTGCCAGCAGTTACGAACAGAGCTCCTACAATGAGCAGTTCTTC.